This T cell receptor beta chain was obtained from a study of radiation and T cells in renal cell carcinoma. CDR1 is KGHSH and CDR2 is LQKENI in the germline V gene. Trimming removed 4 bases from V and 1 base from J, with 16 bases in between. The CDR3 is made up of 16 amino acids. Stated time point: blood 4 weeks post-SBRT, at nephrectomy. The treatment: 15 Gy SBRT to primary tumor, nephrectomy 4 weeks later. Nephrectomy followed 15 Gy stereotactic body radiation by 4 weeks. The tumor was a clear cell renal cell carcinoma. Produced via immunoSEQ multiplex PCR; TCRdb's table is partial and in-frame only. The data contain 150,000 to 200,000 clones, 88% of them singletons.

This sequence joins TRBV18 and TRBJ1-1; possible D gene TRBD1, 5 bases. The sequencing used blood, collected from a patient whose treatment included radiotherapy and nephrectomy. This TCR was sampled from a woman aged 45-59 years with renal cell carcinoma. CDR3 amino acids: CASSLGRSPKNTEAFF. In DNA form, the CDR3 reads TGTGCCAGCTCACTGGGACGGAGTCCTAAGAACACTGAAGCTTTCTTT. Full variable domain (missing parts from reference TRBV18 and TRBJ1-1): NAGVMQNPRHLVRRRGQEARLRCSPMKGHSHVYWYRQLPEEGLKFMVYLQKENIIDESGMPKERFSAEFPKEGPSILRIQQVVRGDSAAYFCASSLGRSPKNTEAFFGQGTRLTVV.